This record covers a single TCR beta chain. This clone's antigen is unknown. No qualities accompany the bases; no much larger clone lies one base away. The trial excluded patients who had a history of autoimmune disease or who were on systemic immunosuppression. Peripheral blood for TCR sequencing was collected from all dose cohorts at baseline, on cycle 4 day 1, and on cycle 7 day 1. Samples were obtained from an open-label, multicenter, first-in-human phase I dose-escalation trial of ivuxolimab. The trial enrolled adults with locally advanced or metastatic head and neck squamous cell, hepatocellular, melanoma or renal cell carcinoma. Before TCR sequencing, CD4+ T cells and CD8+ T cells were sorted from peripheral blood as separate populations. The data originate from a study of OX40 agonist ivuxolimab in advanced cancers. Some background on the complete study: Ivuxolimab was a fully human IgG2 agonistic monoclonal antibody targeting the costimulatory receptor OX40 (CD134). Intravenous ivuxolimab was administered to patients every 2 weeks at six dose levels: 0.01, 0.1, 0.3, 1.5, 3 and 10 mg/kg. Among the approximately 54 dose-escalation patients, about 20 had hepatocellular carcinoma, approximately 15 melanoma, 9 renal cell carcinoma and 9 head and neck cancer. In the dose-escalation cohort, around 80% of patients were male, and the mean age was roughly 60 years with a range of roughly 23 to 79. Prior anti-PD-1, anti-PD-L1 or anti-CTLA-4 therapy was permitted, and 30% to 45% of dose-escalation patients had received checkpoint inhibitors. Partial responses occurred in three dose-escalation patients, of whom one had hepatocellular carcinoma and two had cutaneous melanoma. Peripheral TCRbeta sequencing was intended to test whether TCR sequence diversity was altered and clonal T-cell expansion was caused by ivuxolimab. The paper covers the monotherapy dose-escalation part of the phase I ivuxolimab trial, which included N = 52 patients. Study-wide findings and limitations: On average, CD8+ T cells showed more expanded clones than CD4+ T cells after ivuxolimab. In the 0.1-3.0 mg/kg groups, partial responders had among the lowest normalized peripheral clonal expansion, particularly in CD8+ T cells. Low levels of normalized T-cell clonal expansion were also seen in some patients who did not respond. The antigen specificity of the clonally expanded peripheral T cells was not determined. At doses of 0.1 to 3.0 mg/kg, clonal expansion of both CD4+ and CD8+ T cells in blood was seen between baseline and week 6.

Genomic DNA was extracted from sorted cells for sequencing of the TCRbeta CDR3 region. The immunoSEQ Assay was used to sequence the TCRbeta CDR3 regions. TCRdb limited this immuneACCESS table to in-frame rearrangements with V and J called. A share of clones is missing; checked studies link under half to unresolved V genes, and the rest is unexplained. The sample table lists roughly 25,000 clones, around 79% of them with a count of one. The ten largest account for approximately 2% of the sample. For this chain, trimming is 7 bases at the V end and 8 bases at the J end, and the number of junction bases without a gene match is 11. Via the germline V gene (reference sequence), CDR1 is MNHNY and CDR2 SVGAGI. The CDR3 holds 15 amino acids from the cysteine to the phenylalanine. Only the CDR3 part of the read is kept: 45 bases, read in frame from the first base.

The input for sequencing was CD4+ or CD8+ T cells sorted from blood, taken in a trial of the OX40 agonist ivuxolimab. The V gene is TRBV6-6 and the J gene is TRBJ1-4; TRBD1 aligns with 9 central bases. This sequence was found in an adult with an advanced solid tumor such as melanoma, head and neck, liver or kidney cancer. The CDR3 reads as follows: CASTSYRGLEEKLFF. The sequence in DNA is TGTGCCAGCACCTCTTACAGGGGGCTCGAGGAAAAACTGTTTTTT.